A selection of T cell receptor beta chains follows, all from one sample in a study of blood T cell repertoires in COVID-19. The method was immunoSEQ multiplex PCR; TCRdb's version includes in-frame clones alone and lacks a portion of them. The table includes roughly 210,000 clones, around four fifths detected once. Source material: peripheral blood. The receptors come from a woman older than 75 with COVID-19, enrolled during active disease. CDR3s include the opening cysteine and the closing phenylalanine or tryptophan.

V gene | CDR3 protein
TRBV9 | CASSVGTGTSGTDTQYF
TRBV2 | CASRAWASGGQDTQYF
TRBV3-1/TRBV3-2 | CASSPWGEYTGELFF
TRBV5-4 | CASSLGLAGGRTGELFF
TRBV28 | CASRAQDRSGPGAFF
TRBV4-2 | CASSQDELAVNTGELFF
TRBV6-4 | CASSPGAAQPQHF
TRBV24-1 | CATSGSGGNQPQHF
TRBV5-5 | CASSRDRGGQETQYF
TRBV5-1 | CASSLEAAGGNSPLHF
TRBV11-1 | CASSLRGSTDTQYF
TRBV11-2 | CASSRGTSGGGREQFF
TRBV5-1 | CASRGQPSRTSSYEQYF